This T cell receptor (beta chain) was sequenced during a study of patients and donors after allogeneic stem cell transplantation. From germline, CDR1 is SGHTA and CDR2 FQGNSA. V lost 0 bases, J lost 8 bases, and 13 bases lay in between. This CDR3 is built from 14 residues. Each CDR3 protein gets one entry after TCRdb re-called the RT-PCR reads with MiXCR. This table holds about 400,000 distinct CDR3 sequences, roughly 16% found once. Sample: blood, either unsorted or a sorted T cell fraction (not recorded which). The chain combines TRBV7-2 with TRBJ1-2; D perhaps matches TRBD1 (5 bases). The clonotype comes from a human donor who was either an allogeneic HSCT recipient or a stem cell or donor lymphocyte infusion donor (not recorded which). It is not recorded whose cells these are; they may come from a transplant donor. The CDR3 spells CASSLADSGWGYTF. The CDR3, as DNA: TGTGCCAGCAGCTTAGCCGACAGCGGGTGGGGCTACACCTTC.